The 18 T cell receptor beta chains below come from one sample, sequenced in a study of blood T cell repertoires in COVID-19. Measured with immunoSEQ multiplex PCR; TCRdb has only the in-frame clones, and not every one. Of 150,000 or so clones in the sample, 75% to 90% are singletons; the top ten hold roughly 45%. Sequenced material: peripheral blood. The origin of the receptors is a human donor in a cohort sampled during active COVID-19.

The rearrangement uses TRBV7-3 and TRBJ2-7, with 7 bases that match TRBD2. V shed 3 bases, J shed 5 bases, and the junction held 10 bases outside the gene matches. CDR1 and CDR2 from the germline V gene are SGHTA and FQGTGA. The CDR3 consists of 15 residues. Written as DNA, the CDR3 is TGTGCCAGCAGCTTGAGCGGGACGGCTTGGGACGAGCAGTACTTC. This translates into CASSLSGTAWDEQYF.

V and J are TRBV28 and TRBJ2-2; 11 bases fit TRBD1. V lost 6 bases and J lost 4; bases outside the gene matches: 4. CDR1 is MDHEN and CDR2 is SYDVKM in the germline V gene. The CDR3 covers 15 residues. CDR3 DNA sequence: TGTGCCAGCAGCTCCGGGACAGGGGGCACCGGGGAGCTGTTTTTT. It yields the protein CASSSGTGGTGELFF.

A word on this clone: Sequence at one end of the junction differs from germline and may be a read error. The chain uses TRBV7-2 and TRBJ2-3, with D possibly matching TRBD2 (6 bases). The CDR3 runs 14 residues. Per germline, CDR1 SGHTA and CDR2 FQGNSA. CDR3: CASSPRGVTETQYF. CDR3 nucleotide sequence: TGTGCCAGCAGCCCCCGCGGGGTCACAGAAACGCAGTATTTT.

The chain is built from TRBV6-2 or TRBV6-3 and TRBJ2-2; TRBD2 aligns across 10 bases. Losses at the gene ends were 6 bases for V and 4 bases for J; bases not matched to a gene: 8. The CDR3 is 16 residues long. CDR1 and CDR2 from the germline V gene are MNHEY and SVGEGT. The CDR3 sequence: CASSPSGRRGTGELFF. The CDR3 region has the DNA TGTGCCAGCAGCCCTAGCGGGAGAAGAGGCACCGGGGAGCTGTTTTTT.

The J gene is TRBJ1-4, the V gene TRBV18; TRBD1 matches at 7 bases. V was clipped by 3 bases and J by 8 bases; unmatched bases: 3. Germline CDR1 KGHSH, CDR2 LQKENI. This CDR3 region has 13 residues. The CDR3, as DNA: TGTGCCAGCTCACCCGGGACAGACGAAAAACTGTTTTTT. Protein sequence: CASSPGTDEKLFF.

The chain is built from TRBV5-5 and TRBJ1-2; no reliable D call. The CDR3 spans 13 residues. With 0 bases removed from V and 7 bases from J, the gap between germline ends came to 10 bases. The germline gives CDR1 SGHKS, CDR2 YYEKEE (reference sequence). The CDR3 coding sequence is TGTGCCAGCAGCTTGGGAGGGAATGGTGGCTACACCTTC. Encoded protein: CASSLGGNGGYTF.

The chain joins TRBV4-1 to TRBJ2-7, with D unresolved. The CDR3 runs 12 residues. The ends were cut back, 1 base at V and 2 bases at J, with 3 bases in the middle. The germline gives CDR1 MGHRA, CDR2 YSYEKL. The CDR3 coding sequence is TGCGCCAGCAGCCAAGGAGCCTACGAGCAGTACGTC. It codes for CASSQGAYEQYV.

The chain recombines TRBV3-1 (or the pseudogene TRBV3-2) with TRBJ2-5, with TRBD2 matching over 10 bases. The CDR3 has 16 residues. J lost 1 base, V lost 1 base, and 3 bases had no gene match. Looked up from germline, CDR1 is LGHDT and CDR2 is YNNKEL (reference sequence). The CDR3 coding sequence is TGTGCCAGCAGCCAAGCCAGCGGGGGGGGCCAAGAGACCCAGTACTTC. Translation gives CASSQASGGGQETQYF.

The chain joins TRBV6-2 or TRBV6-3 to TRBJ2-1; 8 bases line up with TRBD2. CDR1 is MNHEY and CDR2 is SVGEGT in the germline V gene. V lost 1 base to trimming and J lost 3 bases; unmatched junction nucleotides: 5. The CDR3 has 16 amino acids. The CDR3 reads CASSYFGGGSYNEQFF. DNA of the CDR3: TGTGCCAGCAGTTACTTCGGGGGGGGAAGCTACAATGAGCAGTTCTTC.

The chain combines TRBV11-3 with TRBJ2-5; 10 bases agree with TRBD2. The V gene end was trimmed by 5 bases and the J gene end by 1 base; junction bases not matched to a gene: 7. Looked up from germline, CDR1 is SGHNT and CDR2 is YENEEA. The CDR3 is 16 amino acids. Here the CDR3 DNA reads TGTGCCAGCAGCCCCGGGAGCGGGGGGGCCCAAGAGACCCAGTACTTC. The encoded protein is CASSPGSGGAQETQYF.

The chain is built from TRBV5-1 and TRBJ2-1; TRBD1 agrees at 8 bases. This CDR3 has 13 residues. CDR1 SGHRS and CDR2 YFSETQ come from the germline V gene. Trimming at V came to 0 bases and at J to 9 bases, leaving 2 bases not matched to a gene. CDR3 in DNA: TGCGCCAGCAGCTTGGACAGGGGGATTGAGCAGTTCTTC. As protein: CASSLDRGIEQFF.

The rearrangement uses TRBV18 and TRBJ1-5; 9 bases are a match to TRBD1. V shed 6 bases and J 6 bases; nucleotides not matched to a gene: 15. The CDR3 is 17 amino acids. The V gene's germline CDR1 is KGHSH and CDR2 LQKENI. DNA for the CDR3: TGTGCCAGCTCTTGGGGGACAGGGTCGGGTAACGGTCAGCCCCAGCATTTT. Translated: CASSWGTGSGNGQPQHF.

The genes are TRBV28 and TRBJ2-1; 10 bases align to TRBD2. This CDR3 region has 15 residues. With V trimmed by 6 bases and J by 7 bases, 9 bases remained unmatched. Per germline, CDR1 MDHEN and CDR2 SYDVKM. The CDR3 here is CASRETSGVGNEQFF. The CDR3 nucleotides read TGTGCCAGCAGAGAAACTAGCGGGGTAGGAAATGAGCAGTTCTTC.

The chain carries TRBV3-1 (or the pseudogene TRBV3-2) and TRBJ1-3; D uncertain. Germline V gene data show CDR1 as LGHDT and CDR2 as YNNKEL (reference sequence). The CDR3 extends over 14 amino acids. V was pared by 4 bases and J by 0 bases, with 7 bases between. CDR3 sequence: CASSPASSGNTIYF. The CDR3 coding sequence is TGTGCCAGCAGCCCCGCGAGCTCTGGAAACACCATATATTTT.

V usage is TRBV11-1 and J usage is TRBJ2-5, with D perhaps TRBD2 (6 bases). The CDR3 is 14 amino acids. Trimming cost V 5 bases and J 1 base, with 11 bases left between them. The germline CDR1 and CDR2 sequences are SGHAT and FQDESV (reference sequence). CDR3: CASSRWGVQETQYF. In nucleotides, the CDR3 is TGTGCCAGCAGCCGCTGGGGGGTCCAAGAGACCCAGTACTTC.

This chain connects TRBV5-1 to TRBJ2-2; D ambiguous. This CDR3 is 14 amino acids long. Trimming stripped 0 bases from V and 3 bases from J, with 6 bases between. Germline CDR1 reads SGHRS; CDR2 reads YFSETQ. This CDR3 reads CASSLEPYTGELFF. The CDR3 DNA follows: TGCGCCAGCAGCTTGGAGCCTTACACCGGGGAGCTGTTTTTT.

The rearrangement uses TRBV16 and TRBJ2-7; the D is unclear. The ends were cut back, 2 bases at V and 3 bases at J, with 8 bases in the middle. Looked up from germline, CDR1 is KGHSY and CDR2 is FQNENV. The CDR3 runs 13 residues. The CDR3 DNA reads TGTGCCAGCAGCCAAATGCCAGACTACGAGCAGTACGTC. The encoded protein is CASSQMPDYEQYV.

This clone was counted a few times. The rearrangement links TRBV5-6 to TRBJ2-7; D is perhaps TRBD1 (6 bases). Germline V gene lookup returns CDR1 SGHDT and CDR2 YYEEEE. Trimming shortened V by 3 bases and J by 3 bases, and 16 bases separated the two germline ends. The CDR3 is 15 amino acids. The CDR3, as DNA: TGTGCCAGCAGCTGGGGGACATCCGGGTTCTACGAGCAGTACTTC. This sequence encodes CASSWGTSGFYEQYF.